This T cell receptor beta chain originates from a study of shared clonotypes between healthy human individuals. The protocol was immunoSEQ multiplex PCR, while the TCRdb copy is restricted to in-frame clones and leaves out a portion. The sample has a few hundred thousand clones, about 96% seen once; the top ten hold about 0.06%. The V end was cut by 4 bases, the J end by 8 bases, with 20 bases between. This CDR3 has 16 amino acids. The V gene's germline CDR1 is LNHNV and CDR2 YYDKDF (reference sequence). The TCR comes from a woman aged 30 to 39 in good health. The rearrangement uses TRBV15 and TRBJ2-2; tentatively, D is TRBD1 (5 bases). The sequencing sample was made of naive CD4+ T cells sorted from blood. Subset noted: CD45RA+ positively selected. The CDR3 nucleotides are TGTGCCACCAGCAATCTGACCTACAGGATTTCAGGGGAGCTGTTTTTT. Translated, it gives CATSNLTYRISGELFF.